These T cell receptor beta chains were read from a single sample in a study of blood T cells in healthy people across ages. MiXCR was run by TCRdb on the 5' RACE reads, yielding one entry per CDR3 protein. The table has over a million distinct CDR3 sequences, about 23% seen once. The same data also went into a second study, on T cells of mothers and their children.

The sequenced sample consisted of blood. The receptors were gathered from a girl under 10 years old in good health. CDR3s include the opening cysteine and the closing phenylalanine or tryptophan. D genes are given only for firm matches. Size tells how often a clone was seen (once, few, many) or the class of an expanded clone, and some rows leave it out.

j_call	clone_size	d_call	v_call	cdr3_aa	cdr3_nt
TRBJ1-5	.	.	TRBV4-1	CASSSGQAGNQPQHF	TGCGCCAGCAGCTCGGGCCAGGCAGGTAATCAGCCCCAGCATTTT
TRBJ1-3	.	TRBD1	TRBV4-2	CASSQDVGQLANTIYF	TGTGCCAGCAGCCAAGACGTGGGACAGCTCGCAAACACCATATATTTT
TRBJ2-3	.	.	TRBV29-1	CSVEGIQAVDDTQYF	TGCAGCGTGGAGGGCATACAGGCGGTGGACGATACGCAGTATTTT
TRBJ2-1	.	.	TRBV7-9	CASSLSGGRGNEQFF	TGTGCCAGCAGCTTATCCGGGGGGCGGGGCAATGAGCAGTTCTTC
TRBJ2-7	.	TRBD2	TRBV7-9	CASGGDEQYF	TGTGCCAGCGGGGGGGACGAGCAGTACTTC
TRBJ2-1	.	TRBD2	TRBV29-1	CSAAGTTYNEQFF	TGCAGCGCGGCCGGGACTACCTACAATGAGCAGTTCTTC
TRBJ1-2	.	.	TRBV7-2	CASSLPRRSNYGYTF	TGTGCCAGCAGCTTACCGAGGCGTTCGAACTATGGCTACACCTTC
TRBJ1-4	.	TRBD1	TRBV10-3	CAISGQGAPKLFF	TGTGCCATCAGTGGGCAGGGGGCGCCTAAACTGTTTTTT
TRBJ2-7	.	.	TRBV28	CASTRGPSYEQYF	TGTGCCAGCACGCGGGGCCCCTCCTACGAGCAGTACTTC
TRBJ1-5	.	.	TRBV7-9	CASSRGAADNQPQHF	TGTGCCAGCAGCCGCGGCGCTGCGGACAATCAGCCCCAGCATTTT
TRBJ2-1	.	.	TRBV10-2	CASEDVLDLSSSYNEQFF	TGCGCCAGCGAGGATGTACTAGACCTCTCAAGCTCCTACAATGAGCAGTTCTTC
TRBJ2-7	.	TRBD2	TRBV4-1	CASSQLVPGLAGDHEQYF	TGCGCCAGCAGCCAGCTAGTCCCTGGACTAGCGGGAGACCACGAGCAGTACTTC
TRBJ2-3	.	.	TRBV12-3/TRBV12-4	CTNSSWKVRSSTDTQYF	TGTACAAACAGCAGTTGGAAGGTTAGGTCTAGCACAGATACGCAGTATTTT
TRBJ2-3	.	.	TRBV6-5	CASSYSNAERDPSTDTQYF	TGTGCCAGCAGTTACTCGAACGCCGAGAGGGATCCTAGCACAGATACGCAGTATTTT
TRBJ1-1	many	.	TRBV7-8	CASSLFQQGTEAFF	TGTGCCAGCAGCCTATTTCAACAGGGAACTGAAGCTTTCTTT
TRBJ1-4	few	.	TRBV14	CASSQGIRIGANEKLFF	TGTGCCAGCAGCCAAGGAATTCGGATAGGGGCTAATGAAAAACTGTTTTTT
TRBJ2-7	few	.	TRBV12-3/TRBV12-4	CASSLYKYEQYF	TGTGCCAGCAGTTTATATAAATACGAGCAGTACTTC
TRBJ1-2	.	TRBD1	TRBV4-2	CASSQDSGTAYGYTF	TGTGCCAGCAGCCAAGATAGCGGGACAGCCTATGGCTACACCTTC
TRBJ2-7	.	TRBD1	TRBV18	CASSSGTGTDEQYF	TGTGCCAGCTCATCCGGGACAGGGACGGACGAGCAGTACTTC
TRBJ2-2	few	.	TRBV28	CASRSGDLTGELFF	TGTGCCAGCCGGAGTGGGGATCTTACCGGGGAGCTGTTTTTT
TRBJ2-3	few	.	TRBV28	CASSSLEADTQYF	TGTGCCAGCAGTTCCCTCGAGGCAGATACGCAGTATTTT
TRBJ2-5	many	TRBD2	TRBV7-8	CASSLMFGERDGETQYF	TGTGCCAGCAGCTTAATGTTTGGAGAGCGGGACGGGGAGACCCAGTACTTC
TRBJ1-1	few	TRBD1	TRBV7-9	CASLPGTGLNTEAFF	TGTGCCAGCCTACCCGGGACAGGTTTGAACACTGAAGCTTTCTTT
TRBJ2-1	.	.	TRBV20-1	CSALNGASSYNEQFF	TGCAGTGCTCTCAATGGGGCCAGCTCCTACAATGAGCAGTTCTTC
TRBJ1-2	.	.	TRBV7-9	CASSSSVPLTVNYGYTF	TGTGCCAGCAGCTCGTCCGTTCCTCTGACAGTTAACTATGGCTACACCTTC
TRBJ2-2	.	TRBD2	TRBV11-3	CASSSDLRGARTGELFF	TGTGCCAGCAGCTCCGACTTGCGGGGGGCTCGGACCGGGGAGCTGTTTTTT